This TCR beta chain was found in a study of graft-versus-host responses after intestinal transplantation. Overall study findings and caveats: The study found high graft-versus-host to host-versus-graft clonal ratios in allografts of patients with graft-donor T cell macrochimerism.

The study plated 200,000 CFSE-labeled responders with 200,000 irradiated, violet-dye-labeled stimulators. After mixed lymphocyte reaction, dividing CD4+ and CD8+ responder T cells were sorted. The sample holds a few counts of this clone. Other nucleotide sequences in the sample specify the same CDR3. In germline, CDR1 is MNHEY, CDR2 SVGAGI. V dropped 6 bases and J dropped 3; count of bases not matched to a gene: 0. The CDR3 extends over 13 amino acids. Some clones are missing from TCRdb's copy, which holds only in-frame ones; the method was immunoSEQ multiplex PCR. Of about 19,000 clones in the sample, around 40% were seen once.

The rearrangement links TRBV6-5 to TRBJ2-7, with 12 positions matching TRBD2. The receptor's source is a human patient who was an organ donor for intestinal transplantation. Sequenced here: alloreactive CD4+ T cells from a mixed lymphocyte reaction culture, sampled before transplantation. The sample's subset: CFSE-low proliferating T cells sorted from approximately 6-day pre-transplant mixed lymphocyte reaction (GvH or HvG direction). The CDR3 loop reads CASRTSGSYEQYF. CDR3 in DNA: TGTGCCAGCAGGACTAGCGGGAGCTACGAGCAGTACTTC.